These 20 T cell receptor beta chains share one sample of origin, sequenced in a study of shared clonotypes between healthy human individuals. Sequencing was performed with immunoSEQ multiplex PCR; in TCRdb, only in-frame clones are kept and a portion is missing. The sample lists 2 million to 2.5 million clones; roughly 93% were seen once. The sample consisted of naive CD4+ T cells from PBMCs. Subset specified: CD45RA+ positively selected. Receptors originate from a man between 18 and 35 years old in good health. Some clones in this sample may be carry-over from other donors' samples.

Comments on this clone: Distinct nucleotide sequences in the sample also encode this CDR3. The chain combines TRBV5-1 with TRBJ1-2; weak D call: TRBD1 (6 bases). The CDR3 is 15 residues long. With 2 bases removed from V and 8 bases from J, the gap between germline ends came to 19 bases. Germline lookup yields CDR1 SGHRS and CDR2 YFSETQ. CDR3 protein: CASSLSRRGSGGYTF. CDR3 nucleotide sequence: TGCGCCAGCAGCTTATCCCGCAGGGGTTCGGGCGGCTACACCTTC.

This chain links TRBV6-1 with TRBJ2-2; TRBD1 or TRBD2 may be the D gene (5 bases each). CDR3 length: 14 amino acids. CDR1 and CDR2 from the germline V gene are MNHNS and SASEGT. V was clipped by 6 bases and J by 1 base, with 9 bases between them. DNA for the CDR3: TGTGCCAGCAGCCCGGGACGGAACACCGGGGAGCTGTTTTTT. It specifies CASSPGRNTGELFF.

The chain is built from TRBV2 and TRBJ1-5, with 7 bases aligning to TRBD1. The CDR3 runs to 14 residues. In germline, CDR1 is SNHLY, CDR2 FYNNEI. The V and J ends lost 3 bases and 9 bases, in that order; junction bases with no gene match: 8. The CDR3: CASSERQGGSPQHF. The CDR3 DNA reads as TGTGCCAGCAGTGAGCGCCAGGGGGGTTCGCCCCAGCATTTT.

The chain carries TRBV15 and TRBJ1-4; a weak D match, TRBD1 (6 bases). CDR3 length equals 15 residues. The germline V and J ends were trimmed by 5 bases and 3 bases, with 13 bases remaining between them. Germline V gives CDR1 LNHNV, CDR2 YYDKDF (reference sequence). CDR3 DNA sequence: TGTGCCACCAGCCCTCGACAGGCGGCTAATGAAAAACTGTTTTTT. Protein: CATSPRQAANEKLFF.

J is TRBJ2-3 and V is TRBV25-1; no clear D gene. In germline, CDR1 is MGHDK, CDR2 SYGVNS. This CDR3 has 13 amino acids. Trimming took off 3 bases at V and 2 bases at J, with 6 bases between the two ends. The CDR3 coding sequence is TGTGCCAGCAGTGACTTGGTCACAGATACGCAGTATTTT. Protein: CASSDLVTDTQYF. Complete variable domain (other parts from reference TRBV25-1 and TRBJ2-3): EADIYQTPRYLVIGTGKKITLECSQTMGHDKMYWYQQDPGMELHLIHYSYGVNSTEKGDLSSESTVSRIRTEHFPLTLESARPSHTSQYLCASSDLVTDTQYFGPGTRLTVL.

The V and J genes are TRBV5-1 and TRBJ2-1; D gene ambiguous. The CDR3 is 11 residues long. Per germline, CDR1 SGHRS and CDR2 YFSETQ. Trimming cost V 3 bases and J 5 bases, with 3 bases left between them. The CDR3 DNA sequence: TGCGCCAGCAGCTCTCACAATGAGCAGTTCTTC. This translates into CASSSHNEQFF.

The chain joins TRBV28 to TRBJ1-5; D remains ambiguous. The CDR3 runs to 15 residues. The V and J ends lost 5 bases and 6 bases respectively, with 17 bases between them. Germline V lookup: CDR1 MDHEN, CDR2 SYDVKM. CDR3 coding DNA: TGTGCCAGCAGTGCCGATCGGGGTGGGAGTCAGCCCCAGCATTTT. Protein: CASSADRGGSQPQHF.

About this clone itself: This CDR3 is also generated by other DNA sequences in the sample. J is TRBJ1-5 and V is TRBV6-5; maybe TRBD1 (5 bases). The CDR3 totals 13 residues. Per germline, CDR1 MNHEY and CDR2 SVGAGI. V lost 7 bases and J lost 7, with 14 bases in between. The DNA of the CDR3 is TGTGCCAGCACCCCCAGGGAAGGGCAGCCCCAGCATTTT. It specifies CASTPREGQPQHF.

A single count supports this clone. This chain links TRBV6-6 with TRBJ2-2; perhaps TRBD2 as D (5 bases). From germline, CDR1 is MNHNY and CDR2 SVGAGI (reference sequence). Trimming removed 5 bases at V and 2 bases at J, with 9 bases between. CDR3 length equals 14 residues. The CDR3 protein is CASSTTGNTGELFF. DNA for the CDR3: TGTGCCAGCAGTACGACGGGAAACACCGGGGAGCTGTTTTTT.

The chain employs TRBV9 and TRBJ2-3; TRBD2 is a possible D gene (5 bases). Trimming removed 0 bases at V and 2 bases at J, with 13 bases between. This CDR3 has 16 residues. The germline CDR1 and CDR2 sequences are SGDLS and YYNGEE. The CDR3 here is CASSVGASRYTDTQYF. In nucleotides, the CDR3 is TGTGCCAGCAGCGTAGGGGCTAGCCGTTACACAGATACGCAGTATTTT.

J is TRBJ1-5 and V is TRBV15; TRBD1 matches 10 bases. Germline CDR1 reads LNHNV; CDR2 reads YYDKDF (reference sequence). V gave up 0 bases and J gave up 4 bases; unmatched junction bases: 3. The CDR3 contains 16 residues. Here the CDR3 reads CATSRDPDRGNQPQHF. CDR3 DNA sequence: TGTGCCACCAGCAGAGATCCGGACAGGGGGAATCAGCCCCAGCATTTT.

This rearrangement joins TRBV6-5 to TRBJ1-5; 9 positions agree with TRBD1. This CDR3 spans 14 amino acids. The ends lost 6 bases at V and 3 bases at J; junction bases unmatched: 3. Germline V gene data show CDR1 as MNHEY and CDR2 as SVGAGI. The CDR3 coding sequence is TGTGCCAGCAGGGGACAGGGAGCCAATCAGCCCCAGCATTTT. This codes for CASRGQGANQPQHF.

Of note for this clone: The same CDR3 arises from other DNA sequences in this sample as well. V gene TRBV9 combines with J gene TRBJ2-1; D remains ambiguous. The CDR3 is 14 residues long. Deletions cut 1 base from V and 7 bases from J, with 12 bases between. Germline V gene sequence: CDR1 SGDLS, CDR2 YYNGEE. CDR3 region: CASSVSGSGNEQFF. CDR3 nucleotides: TGTGCCAGCAGCGTATCCGGATCGGGTAATGAGCAGTTCTTC.

In this sample, this clone turned up once. The gene calls are TRBV21-1 and TRBJ1-2. TRBV21-1 is flagged as a pseudogene. This CDR3 comprises 14 residues. The CDR3: CASSKDGVQDGYTF. The CDR3 DNA sequence: TGTGCCAGCAGCAAAGACGGGGTGCAGGATGGCTACACCTTC.

J is TRBJ2-5 and V is TRBV12-5; 8 nucleotides agree with TRBD2. The CDR3 is 18 amino acids. CDR1 is LGHNT, CDR2 FRNRAP, per germline. Trimming cost V 0 bases and J 2 bases; bases outside gene matches: 11. This CDR3 is CASGLVQGTSGFQETQYF. The DNA of the CDR3 is TGTGCTAGTGGTTTGGTTCAGGGAACTAGCGGTTTTCAAGAGACCCAGTACTTC.

The CDR3 loop is CASKADRSYEQYF. The CDR3 DNA follows: TGTGCCAGCAAAGCGGACAGGTCCTACGAGCAGTACTTC. The chain links TRBV25-1 to TRBJ2-7; TRBD1 matches at 7 bases. Per germline, CDR1 MGHDK and CDR2 SYGVNS. CDR3 length: 13 residues. Losses at the gene ends were 7 bases for V and 1 base for J; bases not matched to a gene: 4.

This clone has only one observation. Other DNA sequences in the same sample also yield this CDR3. The chain employs TRBV4-3 and TRBJ1-5; D is ambiguous. Trimming took off 3 bases at V and 2 bases at J, with 5 bases between the two ends. Germline V CDR1 and CDR2: LGHNA, YSLEER. This CDR3 comprises 13 residues. This CDR3 reads CASSQERNQPQHF. Here the CDR3 DNA reads TGCGCCAGCAGCCAGGAGCGCAATCAGCCCCAGCATTTT.

J is TRBJ2-7 and V is TRBV15, with 7 bases aligning to TRBD1. The CDR3 length is 14 residues. In germline, CDR1 is LNHNV, CDR2 YYDKDF (reference sequence). V shed 0 bases, J shed 3 bases, and the junction held 2 bases outside the gene matches. CDR3 sequence: CATSRDQGVYEQYF. The CDR3 nucleotides are TGTGCCACCAGCAGAGATCAGGGGGTCTACGAGCAGTACTTC.

V and J are TRBV7-9 and TRBJ1-2; D is unclear. The length of the CDR3 is 15 residues. V was clipped by 5 bases and J by 2 bases, with 15 bases between them. Germline V gene sequence: CDR1 SEHNR, CDR2 FQNEAQ (reference sequence). The CDR3 reads CASSPPWTVNYGYTF. DNA of the CDR3: TGTGCCAGCAGCCCACCATGGACGGTAAACTATGGCTACACCTTC.

The gene calls are TRBV5-1 and TRBJ2-7, with a possible D match to TRBD2 (5 bases). Germline-derived CDR1 and CDR2 are SGHRS and YFSETQ. Trimming pared 5 bases from V and 2 bases from J, leaving 11 bases between. The CDR3 sequence is 13 residues long. CDR3 sequence: CASRSGPTYEQYF. In DNA form, the CDR3 reads TGCGCCAGCAGGAGCGGACCAACCTACGAGCAGTACTTC.